Listed below are T cell receptor beta chains from one sample, sequenced in a study of cytomegalovirus exposure and HLA in healthy donors. Using immunoSEQ multiplex PCR, the repertoire was profiled, and TCRdb retains in-frame clones only, with some absent. The sample carries about 200,000 clones, roughly 80% recorded once. Source material: PBMCs. The origin of the receptors is a woman aged 40 to 50 in good health and CMV-seronegative. The CDR3 runs from the conserved cysteine through the conserved F or W. D genes are given only for firm matches. Clone size is not always given. Where it is, it says once, few, many or a class for expanded clones.

j_gene | d_gene | v_gene | abundance | CDR3aa | CDR3nt
TRBJ1-1 | NA | TRBV13 | NA | CASSFYSYTEAFF | TGTGCCAGCAGCTTTTACTCATACACTGAAGCTTTCTTT
TRBJ1-2 | NA | TRBV9 | few | CASSGRGNYGYTF | TGTGCCAGCAGCGGACGGGGGAACTATGGCTACACCTTC
TRBJ2-7 | TRBD2 | TRBV2 | NA | CASIREEGTYEQYF | TGTGCCAGCATCCGGGAGGAGGGGACCTACGAGCAGTACTTC
TRBJ2-1 | TRBD2 | TRBV27 | NA | CASSRAGVAYNEQFF | TGTGCCAGCAGTCGAGCGGGAGTTGCCTACAATGAGCAGTTCTTC
TRBJ2-5 | NA | TRBV4-2 | NA | CASSQEGGREETQYF | TGTGCCAGCAGCCAAGAGGGGGGGCGAGAAGAGACCCAGTACTTC
TRBJ2-2 | NA | TRBV12-5 | NA | CASGLVDSSGELFF | TGTGCTAGTGGTTTGGTAGACTCCTCCGGGGAGCTGTTTTTT
TRBJ2-7 | TRBD1 | TRBV6-1 | NA | CASTDGTGRHEQYF | TGTGCCAGCACCGACGGGACAGGGAGACACGAGCAGTACTTC
TRBJ1-4 | TRBD1 | TRBV18 | NA | CASSQNRGANEKLFF | TGTGCCAGCTCACAAAACAGGGGCGCTAATGAAAAACTGTTTTTT
TRBJ1-1 | TRBD1 | TRBV6-5 | NA | CASSYDRGAEAFF | TGTGCCAGCAGTTACGACAGGGGGGCTGAAGCTTTCTTT
TRBJ2-7 | TRBD1 | TRBV28 | once | CASSLYRGSSEQYF | TGTGCCAGCAGTTTATACAGGGGCTCGAGCGAGCAGTACTTC
TRBJ2-7 | TRBD2 | TRBV6-6 | NA | CASSSPSGSSHEQYF | TGTGCCAGCAGTTCCCCTAGCGGGAGTTCACACGAGCAGTACTTC
TRBJ1-4 | TRBD1 | TRBV18 | NA | CASSPMTGDEKLFF | TGTGCCAGCTCACCTATGACAGGGGATGAAAAACTGTTTTTT
TRBJ2-7 | NA | TRBV29-1 | NA | CSVARHTYEQYF | TGCAGCGTAGCGCGTCATACCTACGAGCAGTACTTC
TRBJ2-3 | TRBD1 | TRBV9 | once | CASSDRTGNADTQYF | TGTGCCAGCAGCGACCGGACAGGGAACGCAGATACGCAGTATTTT
TRBJ1-2 | NA | TRBV11-2 | once | CASSPGGESNYGYTF | TGTGCCAGCAGCCCGGGAGGGGAATCAAACTATGGCTACACCTTC
TRBJ1-6 | TRBD1 | TRBV29-1 | few | CSVGQGVGSPLHF | TGCAGCGTTGGACAGGGCGTAGGTTCACCCCTCCACTTT
TRBJ1-4 | NA | TRBV5-1 | NA | CASSYGGATNEKLFF | TGCGCCAGCAGCTATGGCGGGGCCACCAATGAAAAACTGTTTTTT
TRBJ2-7 | NA | TRBV28 | NA | CASSPGATPPTYEQYF | TGTGCCAGCAGCCCCGGAGCTACCCCTCCTACCTACGAGCAGTACTTC
TRBJ1-6 | TRBD1 | TRBV27 | NA | CASSMGTVNSPLHF | TGTGCCAGCAGTATGGGGACAGTTAATTCACCCCTCCACTTT
TRBJ2-7 | NA | TRBV7-9 | NA | CASSLGRGTPYEQYF | TGTGCCAGCAGCTTAGGCAGAGGGACACCTTACGAGCAGTACTTC
TRBJ2-2 | TRBD2 | TRBV2 | NA | CASSRSGLAGTGELFF | TGTGCCAGCAGTAGATCGGGTCTAGCGGGAACCGGGGAGCTGTTTTTT
TRBJ1-1 | NA | TRBV28 | NA | CASSTGMNTEAFF | TGTGCCAGCAGTACGGGGATGAACACTGAAGCTTTCTTT
TRBJ1-1 | NA | TRBV12-2 | few | CASRPRYSRTEAFF | TGTGCAAGTCGCCCACGGTACAGCCGCACTGAAGCTTTCTTT
TRBJ1-2 | NA | TRBV11-2 | NA | CASSLVGGENYGYTF | TGTGCCAGCAGCTTAGTGGGGGGGGAAAACTATGGCTACACCTTC
TRBJ1-5 | TRBD1 | TRBV19 | once | CATTQGWVQPQHF | TGTGCCACTACACAGGGGTGGGTTCAGCCCCAGCATTTT
TRBJ2-2 | TRBD2 | TRBV2 | NA | CASRGLAGVTGELFF | TGTGCCAGCAGGGGACTAGCGGGAGTCACCGGGGAGCTGTTTTTT
TRBJ2-7 | NA | TRBV5-6 | NA | CASSFGASASSYEQYF | TGTGCCAGCAGCTTTGGGGCTAGCGCTAGCTCCTACGAGCAGTACTTC
TRBJ1-2 | NA | TRBV6-1 | NA | CASSFGGSYGYTF | TGTGCCAGCTCCTTCGGAGGGTCCTATGGCTACACCTTC
TRBJ2-3 | NA | TRBV9 | NA | CASSVSGDTQYF | TGTGCCAGCAGCGTATCGGGGGATACGCAGTATTTT
TRBJ1-5 | NA | TRBV18 | once | CASSPRGSRSEPQHF | TGTGCCAGCTCACCAAGGGGGAGCCGGTCAGAGCCCCAGCATTTT
TRBJ2-3 | NA | TRBV25-1 | NA | CASSADVGGTQYF | TGTGCCAGCAGCGCGGATGTCGGCGGTACGCAGTATTTT
TRBJ2-6 | NA | TRBV7-3 | once | CASSPALGSGANVLTF | TGTGCCAGCAGCCCTGCCCTAGGCTCTGGGGCCAACGTCCTGACTTTC
TRBJ1-2 | NA | TRBV11-1 | NA | CASSSRGNYGYTF | TGTGCCAGCAGCTCCCGGGGAAACTATGGCTACACCTTC
TRBJ2-7 | NA | TRBV27 | NA | CASSLSPAVSYEQYF | TGTGCCAGCAGTTTATCGCCCGCGGTGAGCTACGAGCAGTACTTC
TRBJ1-1 | TRBD1 | TRBV7-2 | NA | CASSVTGSTEAFF | TGTGCCAGCAGCGTGACAGGGAGCACTGAAGCTTTCTTT
TRBJ1-1 | TRBD1 | TRBV6-1 | few | CASSADRGAEAFF | TGTGCCAGCAGTGCCGACAGGGGAGCTGAAGCTTTCTTT
TRBJ1-2 | NA | TRBV2 | NA | CASSEFRSDGYTF | TGTGCCAGCAGTGAATTTAGATCGGATGGCTACACCTTC
TRBJ2-3 | NA | TRBV9 | NA | CASSVGQRTASTDTQYF | TGTGCCAGCAGCGTAGGTCAGCGGACAGCTAGCACAGATACGCAGTATTTT
TRBJ2-7 | NA | TRBV5-4 | NA | CASSLGLTYEQYF | TGTGCCAGCAGCTTGGGACTCACCTACGAGCAGTACTTC
TRBJ1-5 | TRBD1 | TRBV19 | NA | CASSMGQGAGFQPQHF | TGTGCCAGTAGTATGGGACAGGGGGCGGGATTTCAGCCCCAGCATTTT
TRBJ2-2 | NA | TRBV4-1 | NA | CASSHGTLRSTGELFF | TGCGCCAGCAGTCACGGGACTTTAAGGAGCACCGGGGAGCTGTTTTTT
TRBJ2-2 | TRBD2 | TRBV28 | NA | CASSLLSGANTGELFF | TGTGCCAGCAGTTTATTGAGCGGGGCGAACACCGGGGAGCTGTTCTTT
TRBJ2-7 | TRBD2 | TRBV2 | NA | CASSEAWASGSYEQYF | TGTGCCAGCAGTGAAGCCTGGGCTAGCGGGAGTTACGAGCAGTACTTC
TRBJ2-3 | NA | TRBV21-1 | NA | CASSLGKGNRSTDTQYF | TGTGCCAGCAGCCTTGGAAAGGGGAATCGGAGCACAGATACGCAGTATTTT
TRBJ1-1 | NA | TRBV7-2 | NA | CASTSRGTEAFF | TGTGCCAGCACCTCCAGGGGCACTGAAGCTTTCTTT